This T cell receptor (beta chain) came from a study of T cell repertoires in cytomegalovirus infection. This clonotype was detected only a few times. Each CDR3 protein is one row after TCRdb ran MiXCR on the reads. The profile shows 250,000 to 350,000 distinct CDR3 sequences, about 25% of them singletons. CDR3 size: 14 residues. V was clipped by 6 bases and J by 0 bases; unmatched bases: 3. The germline V gene has CDR1 SQVTM and CDR2 ANQGSEA. What was sequenced was PBMCs. This clonotype was obtained from a human donor in good health (CMV status not recorded). Some clones in this sample may be carry-over from other donors' samples. V usage is TRBV29-1 and J usage is TRBJ2-7, with 12 bases aligning to TRBD2. This CDR3 is CSVGLAGLSYEQYF. The CDR3 DNA reads as TGCAGCGTCGGACTAGCGGGGCTCTCCTACGAGCAGTACTTC.